The clone carrying this T cell receptor (beta chain) was observed a few times. Its antigen remains unidentified. This sample is part of a study of CD8 T cells in ankylosing spondylitis. The CDR3 covers 16 residues. Germline V CDR1 and CDR2: SEHNR, FQNEAQ (reference sequence). V was pared by 5 bases and J by 8 bases, with 24 bases between. TCRdb analysed the 5' RACE reads with MiXCR anew, one entry per CDR3 protein. The table records more than 30,000 distinct CDR3 sequences, over 10% of them present only once. Study results and caveats: Peripheral blood samples showed relatively rare disease-linked clones, and these clones were CD8+.

The genes are TRBV7-9 and TRBJ1-2; perhaps TRBD1 as D (5 bases). Specimen: synovial fluid, either unsorted or a sorted T cell fraction (not recorded which). The receptor was derived from a male donor with ankylosing spondylitis. The CDR3 reads CASSQLKLGLESGYTF. The CDR3 DNA reads as TGTGCCAGCAGCCAACTGAAGTTGGGACTTGAATCGGGCTACACCTTC.